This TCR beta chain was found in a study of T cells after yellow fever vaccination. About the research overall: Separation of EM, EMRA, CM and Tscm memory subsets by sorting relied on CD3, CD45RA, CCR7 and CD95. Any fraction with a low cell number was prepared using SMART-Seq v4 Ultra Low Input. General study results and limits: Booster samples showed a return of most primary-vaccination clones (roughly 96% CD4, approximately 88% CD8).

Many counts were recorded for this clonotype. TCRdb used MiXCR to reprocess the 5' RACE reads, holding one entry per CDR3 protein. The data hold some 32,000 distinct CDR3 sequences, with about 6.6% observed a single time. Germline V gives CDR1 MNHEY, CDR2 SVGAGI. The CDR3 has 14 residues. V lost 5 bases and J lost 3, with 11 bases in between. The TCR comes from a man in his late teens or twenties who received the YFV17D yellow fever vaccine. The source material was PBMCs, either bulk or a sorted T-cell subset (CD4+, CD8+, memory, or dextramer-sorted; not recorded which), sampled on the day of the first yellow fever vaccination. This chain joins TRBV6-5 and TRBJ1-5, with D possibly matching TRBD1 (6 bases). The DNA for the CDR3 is TGTGCCAGCAGTCATGGACAGCTCAATCAGCCCCAGCATTTT. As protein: CASSHGQLNQPQHF.